Shown below are 18 T cell receptor beta chains from a single sample sequenced in a study of cytomegalovirus exposure and HLA in healthy donors. PCR amplification relied on 60 Vbeta primers (plus 13 Jbeta primers). Here immunoSEQ multiplex PCR was the method, and the copy in TCRdb shows in-frame clones only, minus some. The sample gives some 130,000 clones, about three quarters of which show up once; less than 5% is in the top ten. Sequencing used PBMCs. These receptors were collected from a male donor in good health and CMV-seronegative.

The CDR3 reads CAWKAGQGFRETQYF. CDR3 coding DNA: TGTGCCTGGAAGGCGGGACAGGGGTTTCGGGAGACCCAGTACTTC. The chain recombines TRBV30 with TRBJ2-5, with TRBD1 matching 10 bases. V lost 4 bases and J lost 5; bases outside the gene matches: 10. The CDR3 has 15 residues. The germline gives CDR1 GTSNPN, CDR2 SVGIG (reference sequence).

This chain uses TRBV29-1 with TRBJ1-3; D is perhaps TRBD1 (6 bases). CDR1 is SQVTM and CDR2 is ANQGSEA in the germline V gene. This CDR3 spans 14 amino acids. V lost 4 bases and J 3 bases, leaving 13 bases between the germline ends. CDR3 sequence: CSVAETGSGNTIYF. The CDR3, as DNA: TGCAGCGTTGCGGAAACAGGGAGTGGAAACACCATATATTTT.

The rearrangement uses TRBV18 and TRBJ1-3; no reliable D call. The CDR3 covers 14 residues. From germline, CDR1 is KGHSH and CDR2 LQKENI. V lost 2 bases and J lost 9, with 14 bases in between. Here the CDR3 DNA reads TGTGCCAGCTCACCAAGTGAATACTTCGGCACCATATATTTT. Its protein is CASSPSEYFGTIYF.

The chain carries TRBV11-1 and TRBJ1-1, with 10 bases that match TRBD1. CDR1 is SGHAT, CDR2 FQDESV, per germline (reference sequence). V was clipped by 8 bases and J by 1 base; unmatched bases: 4. The CDR3 covers 14 residues. The CDR3 loop reads CASEGTGANTEAFF. CDR3 in DNA: TGTGCCAGCGAGGGGACAGGGGCGAACACTGAAGCTTTCTTT. Complete variable domain (other parts from reference TRBV11-1 and TRBJ1-1): EAEVAQSPRYKITEKSQAVAFWCDPISGHATLYWYRQILGQGPELLVQFQDESVVDDSQLPKDRFSAERLKGVDSTLKIQPAELGDSAMYLCASEGTGANTEAFFGQGTRLTVV.

There are a few counts of this clone. The V and J genes are TRBV18 and TRBJ1-1; a possible D gene is TRBD1 (6 bases). There are 14 residues in the CDR3. CDR1 and CDR2 from the germline V gene are KGHSH and LQKENI. The V end was cut by 5 bases, the J end by 11 bases, with 21 bases between. The CDR3 loop reads CASSEGQSGGAAFF. The CDR3 region has the DNA TGTGCCAGCTCAGAAGGACAGAGCGGGGGAGCGGCTTTCTTT.

Details on this clone: At one of its ends the junction is not consistent with the germline gene, which may arise from a read error. V usage is TRBV11-2 and J usage is TRBJ2-5, with 12 bases fitting TRBD2. Germline V gene data show CDR1 as SGHAT and CDR2 as FQNNGV. The CDR3 contains 17 residues. As DNA, the CDR3 is TGTGCCAGCAGCCTAGACTCTAGCGGGGGGGCGTGGGAGACCCAGTACTTC. Residues: CASSLDSSGGAWETQYF. Drawing the rest from reference TRBV11-2 and TRBJ2-5, the complete variable domain is EAGVAQSPRYKIIEKRQSVAFWCNPISGHATLYWYQQILGQGPKLLIQFQNNGVVDDSQLPKDRFSAERLKGVDSTLKIQPAKLEDSAVYLCASSLDSSGGAWETQYFGPGTRLLVL.

This clone showed up just a few times. The chain recombines TRBV6-5 with TRBJ1-1; D ambiguous. The CDR3 is made up of 14 amino acids. Germline values: CDR1 MNHEY, CDR2 SVGAGI. The V end lost 2 bases, the J end lost 1 base, and 8 bases lay between the germline ends. The CDR3 here is CASSYGHRNTEAFF. The CDR3 DNA reads as TGTGCCAGCAGTTACGGCCACAGGAACACTGAAGCTTTCTTT.

This sequence joins TRBV2 and TRBJ1-6; TRBD1 might be the D (6 bases). This CDR3 spans 15 amino acids. The V gene lost 4 bases and the J gene lost 8 bases, with 15 bases spanning the gap. CDR1 and CDR2 (germline): SNHLY, FYNNEI. In DNA form, the CDR3 reads TGTGCCAGCAGTGGGCGGGGGGCAGGGTATTCACCCCTCCACTTT. It translates to CASSGRGAGYSPLHF.

The rearrangement joins TRBV9 to TRBJ2-1; the D gene is possibly TRBD2 (5 bases). From germline, CDR1 is SGDLS and CDR2 YYNGEE. The CDR3 length is 14 residues. V was pared by 4 bases and J by 8 bases, with 16 bases between. The CDR3 protein is CASSSVSGIHEQFF. For the CDR3, the DNA is TGTGCCAGCAGCTCCGTTTCCGGGATCCATGAGCAGTTCTTC.

The chain links TRBV11-2 to TRBJ2-5, with 7 bases fitting TRBD2. The CDR3 loop spans 16 amino acids. After removal of 2 bases from V and 5 bases from J, the junction contained 11 bases not matched to a gene. CDR1 is SGHAT, CDR2 FQNNGV, per germline. The CDR3 bases are TGTGCCAGCAGCTTACGGGGGAGGGCCCGGGGGGAGACCCAGTACTTC. It specifies CASSLRGRARGETQYF.

This rearrangement joins TRBV4-1 to TRBJ2-7; perhaps TRBD2 as D (5 bases). The CDR3 is 14 residues long. The germline CDR1 and CDR2 sequences are MGHRA and YSYEKL. V lost 1 base to trimming and J lost 5 bases, with 12 bases between them. The CDR3 loop is CASSQGERPNEQYF. Written as DNA, the CDR3 is TGCGCCAGCAGCCAAGGGGAGAGGCCCAACGAGCAGTACTTC.

This clone was counted only a few times. This chain uses TRBV30 with TRBJ2-1; D call uncertain. The CDR3 is 14 residues long. Germline assignment: CDR1 GTSNPN and CDR2 SVGIG (reference sequence). The CDR3: CAYTEISSYNEQFF. In DNA, the CDR3 is TGTGCGTATACCGAGATAAGCTCCTACAATGAGCAGTTCTTC.

This clone has only one observation. The rearrangement joins TRBV2 to TRBJ1-1; 11 bases fit TRBD1. CDR3 length: 15 residues. V lost 10 bases and J lost 6; bases outside the gene matches: 13. Germline V gene sequence: CDR1 SNHLY, CDR2 FYNNEI. The CDR3 region is CATESRDRGAPEAFF. In DNA form, the CDR3 reads TGTGCCACCGAGTCCCGGGACAGGGGGGCGCCTGAAGCTTTCTTT.

The rearrangement links TRBV6-1 to TRBJ1-1, with 7 bases aligning to TRBD1. Germline assignment: CDR1 MNHNS and CDR2 SASEGT. V lost 5 bases to trimming and J lost 4 bases; unmatched junction nucleotides: 10. There are 15 residues in the CDR3. The CDR3 DNA follows: TGTGCCAGCAGTCAAAGGACAGGCAGTATCACTGAAGCTTTCTTT. This gives the protein CASSQRTGSITEAFF.

About this clone: The germline gene is not matched at one end of the junction; a read error may be the cause. CDR3 loop: CASSSKRPSGANGLTF. In DNA, the CDR3 is TGTGCCAGCAGCTCAAAGAGGCCTTCTGGGGCCAACGGCCTGACTTTC. The genes are TRBV7-3 and TRBJ2-6; D is possibly TRBD1 (5 bases). The CDR3 extends over 16 amino acids. CDR1 SGHTA and CDR2 FQGTGA come from the germline V gene.

This rearrangement joins TRBV7-2 to TRBJ2-3; 10 nucleotides line up with TRBD2. There are 15 residues in the CDR3. V shed 5 bases, J shed 4 bases, and the junction held 6 bases outside the gene matches. The germline V gene has CDR1 SGHTA and CDR2 FQGNSA. The CDR3 here is CASSPAGGPADTQYF. Written as DNA, the CDR3 is TGTGCCAGCAGCCCAGCGGGGGGGCCGGCAGATACGCAGTATTTT.

The gene calls are TRBV2 and TRBJ2-4; 9 bases are a match to TRBD1. CDR3 length: 14 residues. From germline, CDR1 is SNHLY and CDR2 FYNNEI. V lost 5 bases and J lost 4; bases outside the gene matches: 3. The CDR3 loop reads CASSWTGDKNIQYF. The DNA for the CDR3 is TGTGCCAGCAGTTGGACAGGGGATAAAAACATTCAGTACTTC.

This clone was detected a few times. The chain is built from TRBV19 and TRBJ2-5; TRBD1 aligns across 7 bases. Per the germline V gene, CDR1 is LNHDA and CDR2 is SQIVND (reference sequence). With 5 bases clipped from V and 4 bases from J, the junction kept 10 bases outside the gene matches. The CDR3 is made up of 15 amino acids. CDR3 region: CASSSTGLIGETQYF. The CDR3 DNA sequence: TGTGCCAGTAGTTCGACAGGGTTGATCGGAGAGACCCAGTACTTC.